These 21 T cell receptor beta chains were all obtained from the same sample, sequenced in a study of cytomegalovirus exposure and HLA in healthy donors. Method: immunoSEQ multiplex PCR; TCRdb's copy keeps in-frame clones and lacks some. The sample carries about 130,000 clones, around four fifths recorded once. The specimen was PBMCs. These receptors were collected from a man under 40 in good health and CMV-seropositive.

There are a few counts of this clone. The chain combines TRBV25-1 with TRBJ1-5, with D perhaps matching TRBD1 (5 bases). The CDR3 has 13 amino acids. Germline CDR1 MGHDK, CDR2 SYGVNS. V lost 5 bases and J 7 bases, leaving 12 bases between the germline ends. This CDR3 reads CASSLGGGQPQHF. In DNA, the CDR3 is TGTGCCAGCAGTTTGGGGGGAGGACAGCCCCAGCATTTT. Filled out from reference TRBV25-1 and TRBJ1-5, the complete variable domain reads EADIYQTPRYLVIGTGKKITLECSQTMGHDKMYWYQQDPGMELHLIHYSYGVNSTEKGDLSSESTVSRIRTEHFPLTLESARPSHTSQYLCASSLGGGQPQHFGDGTRLSIL.

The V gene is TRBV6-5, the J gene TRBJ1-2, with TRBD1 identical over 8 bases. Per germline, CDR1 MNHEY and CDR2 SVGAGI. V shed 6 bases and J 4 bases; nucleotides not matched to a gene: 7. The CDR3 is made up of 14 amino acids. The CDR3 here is CASRFAGTGYGYTF. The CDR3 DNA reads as TGTGCCAGCAGGTTCGCCGGGACAGGCTATGGCTACACCTTC.

The CDR3 nucleotides read TGTGCCAGCTCGCCCGGCGGAGACGTAACCCTTATTAACTATGGCTACACCTTC. Amino acid sequence: CASSPGGDVTLINYGYTF. J is TRBJ1-2 and V is TRBV18; D gene uncertain. V lost 6 bases and J lost 1, with 24 bases in between. CDR3 size: 18 residues. CDR1 is KGHSH, CDR2 LQKENI, per germline.

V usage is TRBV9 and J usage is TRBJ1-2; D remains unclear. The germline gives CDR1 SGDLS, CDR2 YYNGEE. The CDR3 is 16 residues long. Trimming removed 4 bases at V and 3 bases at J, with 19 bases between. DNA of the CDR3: TGTGCCAGCAGCCGTACGAGGTACGGTTATGACTATGGCTACACCTTC. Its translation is CASSRTRYGYDYGYTF.

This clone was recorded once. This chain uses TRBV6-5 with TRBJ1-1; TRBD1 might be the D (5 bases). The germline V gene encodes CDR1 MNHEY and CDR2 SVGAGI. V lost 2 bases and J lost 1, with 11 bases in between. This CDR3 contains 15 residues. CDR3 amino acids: CASSYRATANTEAFF. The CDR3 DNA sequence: TGTGCCAGCAGTTACCGGGCGACAGCGAACACTGAAGCTTTCTTT.

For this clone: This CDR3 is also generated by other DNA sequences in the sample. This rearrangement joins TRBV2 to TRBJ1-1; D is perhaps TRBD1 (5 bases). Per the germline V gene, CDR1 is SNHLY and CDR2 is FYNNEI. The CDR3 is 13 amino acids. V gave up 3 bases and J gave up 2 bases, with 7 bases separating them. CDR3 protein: CASSEGLNTEAFF. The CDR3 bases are TGTGCCAGCAGTGAGGGGCTCAACACTGAAGCTTTCTTT.

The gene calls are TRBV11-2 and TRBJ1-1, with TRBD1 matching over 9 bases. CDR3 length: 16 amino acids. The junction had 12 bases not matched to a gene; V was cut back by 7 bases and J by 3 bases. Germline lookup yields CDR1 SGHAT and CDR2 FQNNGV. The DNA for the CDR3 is TGTGCCAGCAAAATGAGGACAGGGGAGGTTCACACTGAAGCTTTCTTT. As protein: CASKMRTGEVHTEAFF.

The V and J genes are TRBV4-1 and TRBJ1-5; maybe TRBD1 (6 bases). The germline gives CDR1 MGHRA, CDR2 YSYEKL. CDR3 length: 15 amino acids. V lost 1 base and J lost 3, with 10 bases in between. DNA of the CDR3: TGCGCCAGCAGCCAAGGCGGGGGCACCAATCAGCCCCAGCATTTT. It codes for CASSQGGGTNQPQHF.

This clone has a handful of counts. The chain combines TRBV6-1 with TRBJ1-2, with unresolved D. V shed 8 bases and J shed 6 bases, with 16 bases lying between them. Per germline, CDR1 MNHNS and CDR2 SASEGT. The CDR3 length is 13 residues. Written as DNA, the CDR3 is TGTGCCAGCGAGGCCGGAGAAAGAAATGGCTACACCTTC. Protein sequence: CASEAGERNGYTF.

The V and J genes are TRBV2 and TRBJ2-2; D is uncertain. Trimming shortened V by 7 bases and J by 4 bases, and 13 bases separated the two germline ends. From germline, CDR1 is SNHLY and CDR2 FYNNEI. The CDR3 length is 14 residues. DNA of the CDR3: TGTGCCAGCACCCCAACAGTTACCACCGGGGAGCTGTTTTTT. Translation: CASTPTVTTGELFF.

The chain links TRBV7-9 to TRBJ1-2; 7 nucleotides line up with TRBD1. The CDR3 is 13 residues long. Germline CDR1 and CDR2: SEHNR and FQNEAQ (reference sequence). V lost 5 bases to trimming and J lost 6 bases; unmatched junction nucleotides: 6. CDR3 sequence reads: CASSRQGKDGYTF. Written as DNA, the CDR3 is TGTGCCAGCAGCCGACAGGGAAAAGATGGCTACACCTTC.

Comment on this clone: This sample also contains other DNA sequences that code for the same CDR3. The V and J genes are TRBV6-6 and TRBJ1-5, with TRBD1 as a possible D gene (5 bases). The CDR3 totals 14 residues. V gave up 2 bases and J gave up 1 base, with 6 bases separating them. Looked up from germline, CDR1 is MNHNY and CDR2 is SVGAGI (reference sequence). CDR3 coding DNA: TGTGCCAGCAGTTACGGGGGGAGCAATCAGCCCCAGCATTTT. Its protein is CASSYGGSNQPQHF.

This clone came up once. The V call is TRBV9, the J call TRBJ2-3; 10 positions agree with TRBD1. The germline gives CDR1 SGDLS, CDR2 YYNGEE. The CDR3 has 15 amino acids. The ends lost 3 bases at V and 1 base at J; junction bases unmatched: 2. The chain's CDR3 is CASSGGQGGTDTQYF. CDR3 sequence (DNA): TGTGCCAGCAGCGGAGGACAGGGGGGCACAGATACGCAGTATTTT.

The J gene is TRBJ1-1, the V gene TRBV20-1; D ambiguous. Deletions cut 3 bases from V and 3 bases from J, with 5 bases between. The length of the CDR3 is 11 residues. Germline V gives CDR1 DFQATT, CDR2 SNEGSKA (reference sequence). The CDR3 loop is CSARRDTEAFF. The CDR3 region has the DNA TGCAGTGCTAGGAGGGACACTGAAGCTTTCTTT.

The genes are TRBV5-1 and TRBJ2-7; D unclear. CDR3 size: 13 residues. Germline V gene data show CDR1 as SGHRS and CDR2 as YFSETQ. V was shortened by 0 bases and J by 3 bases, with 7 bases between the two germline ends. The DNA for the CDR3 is TGCGCCAGCAGCTTGGGGTTCTACTACGAGCAGTACTTC. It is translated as CASSLGFYYEQYF.

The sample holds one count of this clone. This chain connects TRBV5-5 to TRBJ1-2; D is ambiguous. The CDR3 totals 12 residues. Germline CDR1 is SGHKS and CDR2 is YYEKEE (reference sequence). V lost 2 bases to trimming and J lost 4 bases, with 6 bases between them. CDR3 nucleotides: TGTGCCAGCAGCTTCGGAGTCTATGGCTACACCTTC. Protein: CASSFGVYGYTF.

The CDR3 protein is CASSVRTSFAGELFF. In DNA, the CDR3 is TGTGCCAGCAGCGTACGGACTAGTTTCGCCGGGGAGCTGTTTTTT. The V and J genes are TRBV7-6 and TRBJ2-2; 7 bases map to TRBD2. From germline, CDR1 is SGHVS and CDR2 FNYEAQ. The CDR3 spans 15 residues. After removal of 5 bases from V and 6 bases from J, the junction contained 9 bases not matched to a gene.

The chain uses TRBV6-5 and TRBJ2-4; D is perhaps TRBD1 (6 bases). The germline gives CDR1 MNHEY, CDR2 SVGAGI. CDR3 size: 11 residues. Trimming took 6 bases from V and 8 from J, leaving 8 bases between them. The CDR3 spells CASRGQDIQYF. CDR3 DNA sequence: TGTGCCAGCAGGGGACAAGACATTCAGTACTTC.

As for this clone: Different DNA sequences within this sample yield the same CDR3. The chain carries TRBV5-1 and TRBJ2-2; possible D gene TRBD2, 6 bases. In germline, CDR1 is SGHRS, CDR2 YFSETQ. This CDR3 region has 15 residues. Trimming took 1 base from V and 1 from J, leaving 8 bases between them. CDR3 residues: CASSLTGGNTGELFF. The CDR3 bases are TGCGCCAGCAGCTTGACCGGGGGGAACACCGGGGAGCTGTTTTTT.

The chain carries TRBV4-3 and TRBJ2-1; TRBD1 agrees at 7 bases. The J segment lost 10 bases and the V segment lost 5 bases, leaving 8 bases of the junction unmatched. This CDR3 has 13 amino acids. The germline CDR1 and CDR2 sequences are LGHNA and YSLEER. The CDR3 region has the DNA TGCGCCAGCAGCGAGGGGGCTGGCCGAGAGCAGTTCTTC. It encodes CASSEGAGREQFF.

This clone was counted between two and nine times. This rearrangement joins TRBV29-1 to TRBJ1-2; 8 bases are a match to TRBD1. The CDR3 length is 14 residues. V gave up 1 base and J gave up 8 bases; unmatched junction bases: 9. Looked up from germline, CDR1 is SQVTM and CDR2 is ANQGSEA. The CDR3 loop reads CSVEAQDRAFGYTF. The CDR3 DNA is TGCAGCGTTGAAGCCCAGGACAGGGCATTCGGCTACACCTTC.